This is a list of T cell receptor beta chains from one sample in a study of OX40 agonist ivuxolimab in advanced cancers. Some clones are missing from TCRdb's copy, which holds only in-frame ones; the method was immunoSEQ multiplex PCR. The sample has approximately 84,000 clones, around 94% seen once. Source: CD4+ or CD8+ T cells sorted from blood, taken in a trial of the OX40 agonist ivuxolimab. The source is an adult with an advanced solid tumor such as melanoma, head and neck, liver or kidney cancer. Both conserved end residues are part of each CDR3. Each record gives: J gene, D gene, clone size, V gene, CDR3 DNA, CDR3 protein. D genes are given only for firm matches. The size of a clone is reported for some rows only, either as once, few or many, or as a class for expanded clones.

TRBJ2-1 TRBD1 . TRBV7-3 TGTGCCAGCAGCCTGACAGGGGTCAATGAGCAGTTCTTC CASSLTGVNEQFF
TRBJ2-7 TRBD2 . TRBV27 TGTGCCAGCAGTCCGCGGACTAGCGGGAGTCCCGAGCAGTACTTC CASSPRTSGSPEQYF
TRBJ2-3 TRBD2 . TRBV27 TGTGCCAGCAGTTTATCGATAGCGGGAGGGGGAGCAGATACGCAGTATTTT CASSLSIAGGGADTQYF
TRBJ2-2 . . TRBV25-1 TGTGCCAGCAGTGAAGTCCCGTTTAGGGGGGAGCTGTTTTTT CASSEVPFRGELFF
TRBJ2-1 TRBD1 . TRBV6-5 TGTGCCAGCAGGCACCCCCGGGACAGGTGGAATGAGCAGTTCTTC CASRHPRDRWNEQFF
TRBJ2-1 TRBD2 . TRBV10-2 TGCGCCAGCAGTGCAGTCCTAGCGGGGGGTAAGGATGAGCAGTTCTTC CASSAVLAGGKDEQFF
TRBJ2-1 . . TRBV5-6 TGTGCCAGCAGCCCCGGGGCAGCAGGGGTCATTGAGCAGTTCTTC CASSPGAAGVIEQFF
TRBJ1-2 . . TRBV6-5 TGTGCCAGCAGTTACAGAGGTTCGGGATATGGCTACACCTTC CASSYRGSGYGYTF
TRBJ1-4 . . TRBV4-3 TGCGCCAGCACGACTACCTCGGGAGAAAAACTGTTTTTT CASTTTSGEKLFF
TRBJ1-2 TRBD1 . TRBV9 TGTGCCAGCAGCGGAGGGGACAGGTCGTATGGCTACACCTTC CASSGGDRSYGYTF
TRBJ2-7 TRBD1 . TRBV7-9 TGTGCCAGCAGCACCGGACAGGGGAGCTACGAGCAGTACTTC CASSTGQGSYEQYF
TRBJ1-2 . . TRBV30 TGTGCCTGGAGTGTCGGGGGCGGGTATGGCTACACCTTC CAWSVGGGYGYTF
TRBJ1-5 TRBD1 . TRBV2 TGTGCCAGCAGCTTCTTCCGGGACAGGGCGGATCAGCCCCAGCATTTT CASSFFRDRADQPQHF
TRBJ2-7 TRBD1 . TRBV19 TGTGCCAGTTCTCCGGGACAGGGCCCCTCCTACGAGCAGTACTTC CASSPGQGPSYEQYF
TRBJ2-3 . . TRBV7-2 TGTGCCAGCAGCTCGGGTTCCTCAGATACGCAGTATTTT CASSSGSSDTQYF
TRBJ2-5 TRBD2 . TRBV6-5 TGTGCCAGCAGAAACCGGGGGGGCGGAGAGACCCAGTACTTC CASRNRGGGETQYF
TRBJ1-2 . once TRBV6-5 TGTGCCAGCAGCCGCCGGGAGTATGGCTACACCTTC CASSRREYGYTF
TRBJ2-5 . . TRBV5-4 TGTGCCAGCAGCTTGGAGGCTACCCCAGAGACCCAGTACTTC CASSLEATPETQYF